This T cell receptor beta chain is from a study of patients and donors after allogeneic stem cell transplantation. TCRdb fed the RT-PCR reads into MiXCR, producing one record per CDR3 protein. The data hold 25,000 to 30,000 distinct CDR3 sequences, with 7.5% to 9% observed a single time. This CDR3 has 16 residues. Trimming removed 0 bases from V and 1 base from J; junction bases left unmatched: 5. CDR1 DFQATT and CDR2 SNEGSKA come from the germline V gene (reference sequence). Sequenced input: blood, either unsorted or a sorted T cell fraction (not recorded which). The chain uses TRBV20-1 and TRBJ2-2; 7 bases agree with TRBD1. The TCR originated in a human donor who was either an allogeneic HSCT recipient or a stem cell or donor lymphocyte infusion donor (not recorded which). It is not recorded whose cells these are; they may come from a transplant donor. DNA of the CDR3: TGCAGTGCTAGAGATCGGAGACAGGGGAACACCGGGGAGCTGTTTTTT. Translation: CSARDRRQGNTGELFF.